A selection of T cell receptor beta chains follows, all from one sample in a study of T cell responses to AZD1222 COVID-19 vaccine. TCRdb's table, derived via immunoSEQ multiplex PCR, lists solely in-frame clones and lacks some. The profile shows about 140,000 clones, around 90% of them singletons. This specimen consisted of peripheral blood, obtained on day 0 of AZD1222 vaccination. The receptors derive from an adult in good health. Each CDR3 is given with its conserved first and last residue. Size tells how often a clone was seen (once, few, many) or the class of an expanded clone, and some rows leave it out.

j_call	v_call	cdr3_length	clone_size	cdr3_aa
TRBJ1-2	TRBV4-3	15	NA	CASSLRGQNPYGYTF
TRBJ1-1	TRBV6-1	11	NA	CASSEVRQAFF
TRBJ2-5	TRBV5-1	15	NA	CASSFPGLAEETQYF
TRBJ2-2	TRBV7-9	14	NA	CASSVGQYTGELFF
TRBJ1-1	TRBV28	12	NA	CANRGANTEAFF
TRBJ2-7	TRBV3-1/TRBV3-2	15	once	CASSRLGDSSYEQYF
TRBJ2-3	TRBV29-1	13	NA	CSGTSLGTDTQYF
TRBJ2-2	TRBV9	14	NA	CASGWTGYTGELFF
TRBJ2-2	TRBV27	19	NA	CASSLRGWVAGADTGELFF
TRBJ2-1	TRBV6-2/TRBV6-3	16	NA	CASSPSGLAGLNEQFF
TRBJ1-5	TRBV11-2	16	NA	CASSSGLGRGQSAQHF
TRBJ1-3	TRBV11-2	20	once	CASSLDRLKAGTGSGNTIYF
TRBJ2-2	TRBV7-3	15	NA	CASSSRVGNTGELFF
TRBJ1-2	TRBV7-9	11	once	CASSRDYGYTF
TRBJ1-2	TRBV6-5	13	NA	CASKTSGGKGYTF
TRBJ2-7	TRBV5-1	14	NA	CASSLLYREREQYF
TRBJ1-5	TRBV7-9	15	few	CASSLGGYSNQPQHF
TRBJ2-7	TRBV4-1	15	NA	CASSQGDRGFYEQYF
TRBJ2-7	TRBV11-1	15	NA	CASSRRRDSDYEQYF
TRBJ2-1	TRBV3-1/TRBV3-2	19	NA	CASSQVLGLGDRGPNEQFF
TRBJ1-2	TRBV6-1	11	NA	CASKRSDGYTF
TRBJ2-1	TRBV11-1	16	once	CASSSRGSGRPNEQFF
TRBJ2-1	TRBV6-2/TRBV6-3	17	NA	CASSFFSGSGRKDEQFF
TRBJ1-4	TRBV2	15	NA	CASSLTGGVGEKLFF
TRBJ1-2	TRBV11-2	14	NA	CASSLDDGLTGYTF
TRBJ1-5	TRBV13	16	NA	CASSLGGHLEGKPQHF
TRBJ1-3	TRBV11-2	16	NA	CASSSRAALSGNTIYF
TRBJ2-4	TRBV21-1	12	NA	CASSSRGTSGPF
TRBJ2-3	TRBV6-2/TRBV6-3	16	NA	CASRPKLGGHKDTQYF
TRBJ2-3	TRBV27	14	NA	CASRLAGGTDTQYF
TRBJ2-1	TRBV6-4	15	NA	CASSEPGDGHNEQFF
TRBJ2-3	TRBV6-2/TRBV6-3	15	NA	CASSYSSGSPDTQYF
TRBJ2-5	TRBV29-1	12	NA	CSVSSGKETQYF
TRBJ2-7	TRBV11-2	15	NA	CASSTSSGSSYEQYF
TRBJ2-3	TRBV6-2/TRBV6-3	20	NA	CASSYSPSGRVPPRADTQYF